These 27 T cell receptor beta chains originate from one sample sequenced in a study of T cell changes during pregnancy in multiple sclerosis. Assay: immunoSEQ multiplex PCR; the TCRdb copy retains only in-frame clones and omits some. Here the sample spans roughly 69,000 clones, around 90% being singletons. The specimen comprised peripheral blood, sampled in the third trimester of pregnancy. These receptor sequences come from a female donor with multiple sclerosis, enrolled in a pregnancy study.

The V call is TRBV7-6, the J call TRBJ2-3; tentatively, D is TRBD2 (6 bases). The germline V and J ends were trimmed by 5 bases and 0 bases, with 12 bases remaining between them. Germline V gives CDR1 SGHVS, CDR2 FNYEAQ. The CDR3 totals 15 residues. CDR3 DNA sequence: TGTGCCAGCAGCCCCTGGGGGGAAAGCACAGATACGCAGTATTTT. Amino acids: CASSPWGESTDTQYF.

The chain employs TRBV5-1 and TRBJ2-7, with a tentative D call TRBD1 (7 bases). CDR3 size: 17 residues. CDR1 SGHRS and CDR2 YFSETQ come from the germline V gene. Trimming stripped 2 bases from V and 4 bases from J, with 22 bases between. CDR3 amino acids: CASSFRRDSLVIYEQYF. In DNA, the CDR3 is TGCGCCAGCAGCTTTAGGCGGGACAGCCTCGTAATTTACGAGCAGTACTTC.

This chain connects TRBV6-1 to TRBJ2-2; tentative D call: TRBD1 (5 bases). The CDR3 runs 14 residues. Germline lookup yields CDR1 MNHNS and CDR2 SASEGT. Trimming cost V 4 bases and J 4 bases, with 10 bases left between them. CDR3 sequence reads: CASSVQGFTGELFF. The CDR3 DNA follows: TGTGCCAGCAGTGTGCAGGGATTCACCGGGGAGCTGTTTTTT.

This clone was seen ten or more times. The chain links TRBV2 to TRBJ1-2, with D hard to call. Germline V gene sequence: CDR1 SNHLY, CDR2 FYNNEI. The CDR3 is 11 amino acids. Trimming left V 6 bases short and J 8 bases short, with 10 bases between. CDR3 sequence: CASSRSNGYTF. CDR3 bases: TGTGCCAGCAGCCGCAGTAACGGCTACACCTTC.

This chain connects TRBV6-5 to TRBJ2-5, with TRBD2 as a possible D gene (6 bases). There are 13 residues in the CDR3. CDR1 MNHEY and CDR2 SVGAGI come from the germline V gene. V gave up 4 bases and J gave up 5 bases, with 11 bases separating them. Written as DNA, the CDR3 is TGTGCCAGCAGTTGGTTGGAGGGGGAGACCCAGTACTTC. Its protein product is CASSWLEGETQYF.

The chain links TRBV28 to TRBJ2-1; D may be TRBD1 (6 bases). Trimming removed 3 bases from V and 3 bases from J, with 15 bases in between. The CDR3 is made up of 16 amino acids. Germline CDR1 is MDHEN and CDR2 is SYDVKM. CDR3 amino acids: CASSFQGRGNYNEQFF. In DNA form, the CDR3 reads TGTGCCAGCAGTTTTCAGGGGCGTGGGAACTACAATGAGCAGTTCTTC.

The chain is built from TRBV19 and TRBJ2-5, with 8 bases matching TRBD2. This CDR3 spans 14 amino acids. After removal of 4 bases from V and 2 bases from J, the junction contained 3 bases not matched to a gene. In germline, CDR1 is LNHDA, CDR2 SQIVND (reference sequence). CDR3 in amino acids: CASSNGGGQETQYF. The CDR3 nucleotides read TGTGCCAGTAGTAATGGCGGGGGGCAAGAGACCCAGTACTTC. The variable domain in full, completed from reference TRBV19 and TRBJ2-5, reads DGGITQSPKYLFRKEGQNVTLSCEQNLNHDAMYWYRQDPGQGLRLIYYSQIVNDFQKGDIAEGYSVSREKKESFPLTVTSAQKNPTAFYLCASSNGGGQETQYFGPGTRLLVL.

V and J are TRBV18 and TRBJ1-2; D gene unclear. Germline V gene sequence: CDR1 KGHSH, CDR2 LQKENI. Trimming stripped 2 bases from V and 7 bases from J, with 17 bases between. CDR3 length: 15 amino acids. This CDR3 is CASSPSQAVPGGYTF. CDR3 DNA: TGTGCCAGCTCACCATCCCAGGCCGTGCCCGGTGGCTACACCTTC.

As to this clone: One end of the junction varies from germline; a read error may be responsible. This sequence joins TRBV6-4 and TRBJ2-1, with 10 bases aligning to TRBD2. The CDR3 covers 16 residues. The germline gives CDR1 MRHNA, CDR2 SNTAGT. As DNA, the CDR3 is TGTGCCAGCAGTGACTCGTTCGGCCTAGCGGGGGCCTTTATGCTCTTC. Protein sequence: CASSDSFGLAGAFMLF.

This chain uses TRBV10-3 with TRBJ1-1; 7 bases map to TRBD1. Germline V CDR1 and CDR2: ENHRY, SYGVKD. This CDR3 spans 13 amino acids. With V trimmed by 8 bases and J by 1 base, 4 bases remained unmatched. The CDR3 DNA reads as TGTGCCATCGGCCGGACAGGGAACACTGAAGCTTTCTTT. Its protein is CAIGRTGNTEAFF.

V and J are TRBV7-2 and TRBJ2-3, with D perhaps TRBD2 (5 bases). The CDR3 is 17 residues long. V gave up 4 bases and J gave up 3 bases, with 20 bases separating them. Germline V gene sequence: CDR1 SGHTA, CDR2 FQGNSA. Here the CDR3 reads CASSSPPGRRLTDTQYF. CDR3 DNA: TGTGCCAGCAGCTCCCCCCCCGGACGGAGACTAACAGATACGCAGTATTTT.

The CDR3 protein is CASSLQQGDYGYTF. CDR3 coding DNA: TGCGCCAGCAGCCTCCAACAGGGGGACTATGGCTACACCTTC. The rearrangement links TRBV4-3 to TRBJ1-2; TRBD1 aligns across 8 bases. With 4 bases clipped from V and 3 bases from J, the junction kept 4 bases outside the gene matches. The CDR3 consists of 14 residues. Germline CDR1 is LGHNA and CDR2 is YSLEER.

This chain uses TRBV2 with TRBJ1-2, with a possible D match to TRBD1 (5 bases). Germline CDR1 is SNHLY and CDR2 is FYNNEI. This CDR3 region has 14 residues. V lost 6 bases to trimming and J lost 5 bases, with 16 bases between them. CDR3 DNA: TGTGCCAGCAGAACGGCGGCAGGGTCTTATGGCTACACCTTC. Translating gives CASRTAAGSYGYTF.

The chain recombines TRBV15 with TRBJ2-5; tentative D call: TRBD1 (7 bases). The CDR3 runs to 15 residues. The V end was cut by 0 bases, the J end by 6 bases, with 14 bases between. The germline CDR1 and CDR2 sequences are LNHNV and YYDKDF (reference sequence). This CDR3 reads CATSRDGGGVKTQYF. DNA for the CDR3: TGTGCCACCAGCAGAGACGGAGGGGGCGTAAAGACCCAGTACTTC.

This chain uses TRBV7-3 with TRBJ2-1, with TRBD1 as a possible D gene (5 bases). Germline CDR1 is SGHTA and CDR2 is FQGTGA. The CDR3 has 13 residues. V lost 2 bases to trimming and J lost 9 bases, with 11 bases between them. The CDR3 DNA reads TGTGCCAGCAGCTTAGGGGTGCAGGGTGAGCAGTTCTTC. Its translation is CASSLGVQGEQFF.

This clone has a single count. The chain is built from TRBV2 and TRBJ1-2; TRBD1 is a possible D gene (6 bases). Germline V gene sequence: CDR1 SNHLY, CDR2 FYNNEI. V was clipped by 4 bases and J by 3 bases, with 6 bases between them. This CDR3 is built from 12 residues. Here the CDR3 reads CASSGQDYGYTF. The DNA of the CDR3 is TGTGCCAGCAGTGGACAGGACTATGGCTACACCTTC. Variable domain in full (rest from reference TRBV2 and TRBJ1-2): EPEVTQTPSHQVTQMGQEVILRCVPISNHLYFYWYRQILGQKVEFLVSFYNNEISEKSEIFDDQFSVERPDGSNFTLKIRSTKLEDSAMYFCASSGQDYGYTFGSGTRLTVV.

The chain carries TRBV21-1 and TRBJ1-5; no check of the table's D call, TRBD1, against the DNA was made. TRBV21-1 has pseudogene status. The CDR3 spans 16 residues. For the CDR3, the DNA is TGTGCCAGCAGCAATAGGGACAGGGGTTGGAATCAGCCCCAGCATTTT. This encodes CASSNRDRGWNQPQHF.

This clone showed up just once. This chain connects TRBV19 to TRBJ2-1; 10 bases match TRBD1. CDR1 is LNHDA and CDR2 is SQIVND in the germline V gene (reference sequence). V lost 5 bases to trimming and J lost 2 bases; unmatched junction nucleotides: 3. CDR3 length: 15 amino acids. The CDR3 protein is CASSPGTGAYNEQFF. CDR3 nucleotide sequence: TGTGCCAGTAGTCCCGGGACAGGGGCCTACAATGAGCAGTTCTTC.

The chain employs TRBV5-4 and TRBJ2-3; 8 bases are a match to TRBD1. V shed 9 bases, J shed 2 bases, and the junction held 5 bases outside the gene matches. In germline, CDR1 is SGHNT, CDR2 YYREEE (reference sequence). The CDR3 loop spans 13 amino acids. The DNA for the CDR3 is TGTGCCAACAGGGACAGGAACACAGATACGCAGTATTTT. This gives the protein CANRDRNTDTQYF.

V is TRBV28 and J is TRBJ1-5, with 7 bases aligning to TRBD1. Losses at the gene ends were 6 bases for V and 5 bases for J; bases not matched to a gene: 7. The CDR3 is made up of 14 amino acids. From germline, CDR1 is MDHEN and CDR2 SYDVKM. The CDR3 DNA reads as TGTGCCAGCAGACCTGACAGGGAGTATCAGCCCCAGCATTTT. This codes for CASRPDREYQPQHF.

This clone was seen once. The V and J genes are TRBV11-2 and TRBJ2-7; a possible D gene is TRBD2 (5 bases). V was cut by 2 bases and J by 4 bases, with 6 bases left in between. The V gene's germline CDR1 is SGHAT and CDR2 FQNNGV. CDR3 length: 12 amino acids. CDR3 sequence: CASSLSGYEQYF. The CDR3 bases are TGTGCCAGCAGCTTAAGCGGTTACGAGCAGTACTTC.

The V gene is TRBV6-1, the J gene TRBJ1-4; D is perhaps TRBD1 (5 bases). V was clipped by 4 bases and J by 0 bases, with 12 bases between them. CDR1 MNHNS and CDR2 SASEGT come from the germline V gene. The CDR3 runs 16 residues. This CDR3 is CASSGQQPATNEKLFF. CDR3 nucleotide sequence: TGTGCCAGCAGTGGACAGCAGCCCGCAACTAATGAAAAACTGTTTTTT.

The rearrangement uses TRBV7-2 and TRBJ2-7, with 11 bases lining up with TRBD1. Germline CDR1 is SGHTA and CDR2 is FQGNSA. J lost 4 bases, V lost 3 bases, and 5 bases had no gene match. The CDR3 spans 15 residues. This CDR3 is CASSFAGTGGYEQYF. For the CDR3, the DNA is TGTGCCAGCAGCTTTGCCGGGACAGGGGGTTACGAGCAGTACTTC.

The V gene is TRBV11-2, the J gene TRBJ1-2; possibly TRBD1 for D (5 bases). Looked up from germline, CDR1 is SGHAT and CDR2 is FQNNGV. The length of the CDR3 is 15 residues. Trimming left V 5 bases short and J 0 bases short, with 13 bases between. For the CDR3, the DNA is TGTGCCAGCAGCCTTATGACAGCCTCTAACTATGGCTACACCTTC. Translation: CASSLMTASNYGYTF.

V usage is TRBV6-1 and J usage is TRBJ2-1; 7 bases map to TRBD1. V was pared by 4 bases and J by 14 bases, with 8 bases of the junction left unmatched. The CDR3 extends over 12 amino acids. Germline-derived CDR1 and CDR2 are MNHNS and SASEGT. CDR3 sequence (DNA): TGTGCCAGCAGTGTCGGACAGGCTCCCAAGTTCTTC. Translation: CASSVGQAPKFF.

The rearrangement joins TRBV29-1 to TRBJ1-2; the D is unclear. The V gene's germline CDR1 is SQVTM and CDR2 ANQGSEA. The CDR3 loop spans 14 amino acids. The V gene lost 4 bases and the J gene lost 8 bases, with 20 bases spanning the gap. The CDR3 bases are TGCAGCGTTGCAGTGGTAGCGGGATTGGGCGGCTACACCTTC. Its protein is CSVAVVAGLGGYTF.

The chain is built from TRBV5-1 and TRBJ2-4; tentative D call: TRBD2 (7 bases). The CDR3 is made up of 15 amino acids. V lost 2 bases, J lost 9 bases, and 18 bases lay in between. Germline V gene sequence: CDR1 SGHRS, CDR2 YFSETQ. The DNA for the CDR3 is TGCGCCAGCAGCTTCAACGGAGGGGGGGAAAGCATTCAGTACTTC. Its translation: CASSFNGGGESIQYF.